Listed below are T cell receptor beta chains from one sample, sequenced in a study of blood T cell repertoires in COVID-19. TCRdb keeps only in-frame clones here, not all; method: immunoSEQ multiplex PCR. Of fewer than 200,000 clones in the sample, less than 85% were seen once. Material for sequencing was peripheral blood. The receptors derive from a human donor in a cohort sampled during active COVID-19. CDR3s include the opening cysteine and the closing phenylalanine or tryptophan. Fields, in order: clone size, J gene, V gene, D gene, CDR3 DNA, CDR3 protein. A D gene is named only where the DNA matches it firmly. Clone size appears in some rows only: once, few, many, or a class for an expanded clone.

abundance: .; j_gene: TRBJ2-1; v_gene: TRBV19; d_gene: TRBD2; CDR3nt: TGTGCCAGCGCCGGGGGAGGGGATTACAATGAGCAGTTCTTC; CDR3aa: CASAGGGDYNEQFF
abundance: .; j_gene: TRBJ1-5; v_gene: TRBV13; d_gene: .; CDR3nt: TGTGCCAGCAGCTTAGGCCGTAGCCAGCCCCAGCATTTT; CDR3aa: CASSLGRSQPQHF
abundance: .; j_gene: TRBJ1-3; v_gene: TRBV4-2; d_gene: .; CDR3nt: TGTGCCAGCAGCCACGTCTCCCCAGGACAGCGATCGGGAAACACCATATATTTT; CDR3aa: CASSHVSPGQRSGNTIYF
abundance: .; j_gene: TRBJ2-7; v_gene: TRBV6-6; d_gene: .; CDR3nt: TGTGCCAGCAGTTCCTACAGCCTCCCGTCCTACGAGCAGTACTTC; CDR3aa: CASSSYSLPSYEQYF
abundance: once; j_gene: TRBJ2-1; v_gene: TRBV4-2; d_gene: TRBD1; CDR3nt: TGTGCCAGCAGCCATGGGACAGGGGTTATCAATGAGCAGTTCTTC; CDR3aa: CASSHGTGVINEQFF
abundance: .; j_gene: TRBJ1-6; v_gene: TRBV14; d_gene: TRBD1; CDR3nt: TGTGCCAGCAGCCGGCGGGACAGCTATAATTCACCCCTCCACTTT; CDR3aa: CASSRRDSYNSPLHF
abundance: .; j_gene: TRBJ1-1; v_gene: TRBV4-1; d_gene: TRBD1; CDR3nt: TGCGCCAGCAGCCAACCTCCATTCCGGGACAGGGGGCGCCTGGGCACTGAAGCTTTCTTT; CDR3aa: CASSQPPFRDRGRLGTEAFF
abundance: .; j_gene: TRBJ2-3; v_gene: TRBV6-5; d_gene: .; CDR3nt: TGTGCCAGCAGTTACTCCAGGGCCCCAGATACGCAGTATTTT; CDR3aa: CASSYSRAPDTQYF
abundance: .; j_gene: TRBJ2-7; v_gene: TRBV4-1; d_gene: .; CDR3nt: TGCGCCAGCAGCCAAGGCCCCTGGGGCAAGGATTCCTACGAGCAGTACTTC; CDR3aa: CASSQGPWGKDSYEQYF
abundance: .; j_gene: TRBJ1-5; v_gene: TRBV15; d_gene: TRBD1; CDR3nt: TGTGCCACCAGCCAGAGATCGGGGGACAGAATGTATAGCAATCAGCCCCAGCATTTT; CDR3aa: CATSQRSGDRMYSNQPQHF
abundance: .; j_gene: TRBJ2-5; v_gene: TRBV6-2/TRBV6-3; d_gene: .; CDR3nt: TGTGCCAGCAGTTACTCCCGGGGAGTCCGGGAGACCCAGTACTTC; CDR3aa: CASSYSRGVRETQYF
abundance: .; j_gene: TRBJ2-7; v_gene: TRBV29-1; d_gene: TRBD1; CDR3nt: TGCAGCGTGGGCCACAGGGGGACAGGCTACGAGCAGTACTTC; CDR3aa: CSVGHRGTGYEQYF
abundance: .; j_gene: TRBJ2-5; v_gene: TRBV29-1; d_gene: TRBD1; CDR3nt: TGCAGCGTTGTCCCCCTGACAGGGTGGCAAGAGACCCAGTACTTC; CDR3aa: CSVVPLTGWQETQYF
abundance: once; j_gene: TRBJ2-3; v_gene: TRBV7-9; d_gene: TRBD2; CDR3nt: TGTGCCAGCAGCTTTCTAGCGGGGGGTGCTTCAGATACGCAGTATTTT; CDR3aa: CASSFLAGGASDTQYF